This T cell receptor beta chain was obtained from a study of blood T cell repertoires in COVID-19. Study-wide context: Samples taken during acute and convalescent COVID-19 were collected in the United States, Italy and Spain. T cells, B-cell-depleted T cells, or PBMCs provided the cDNA or gDNA that served as material.

Original analysis: Counts of nucleated cells, estimated from reference gene primer amplification, were obtained. The protocol was immunoSEQ multiplex PCR, while the TCRdb copy is restricted to in-frame clones and leaves out a portion. V, J and clone size were drawn from that table, and D and trimming were deduced from the DNA. The sample records 300,000 to 350,000 clones, about 91% being singletons. In Seattle, patients joined the study during active infection and were tracked longitudinally. The CDR3 loop spans 12 amino acids. Trimming cost V 6 bases and J 3 bases, with 9 bases left between them. Germline V gene sequence: CDR1 MDHEN, CDR2 SYDVKM.

The source material was peripheral blood. This TCR came from a man aged 25-45 years with COVID-19, enrolled during active disease. The J gene is TRBJ2-7, the V gene TRBV28, with a tentative D call TRBD1 (6 bases). The CDR3 loop reads CASRLQGYEQYF. In nucleotides, the CDR3 is TGTGCCAGCAGGCTACAGGGCTACGAGCAGTACTTC. Full variable domain (missing parts from reference TRBV28 and TRBJ2-7): DVKVTQSSRYLVKRTGEKVFLECVQDMDHENMFWYRQDPGLGLRLIYFSYDVKMKEKGDIPEGYSVSREKKERFSLILESASTNQTSMYLCASRLQGYEQYFGPGTRLTVT.